This T cell receptor beta chain was sequenced during a study of T cell changes during pregnancy in multiple sclerosis. This clone has only one observation. Sequencing used immunoSEQ multiplex PCR; TCRdb keeps in-frame clones, though not all of them. Among approximately 65,000 clones listed, around 96% were seen once. Trimming at V came to 7 bases and at J to 8 bases, leaving 8 bases not matched to a gene. Germline CDR1 and CDR2: MGHRA and YSYEKL. The CDR3 totals 15 residues. The sequence was collected from a female donor with multiple sclerosis, enrolled in a pregnancy study. This specimen consisted of CD8+ T cells from peripheral blood mononuclear cells, obtained after pregnancy. The chain uses TRBV4-1 and TRBJ2-2; 12 nucleotides align to TRBD2. CDR3 DNA sequence: TGCGCCAGCACCTGGACTAGCGGGACTGGAGGGGAGCTGTTTTTT. Protein sequence: CASTWTSGTGGELFF.